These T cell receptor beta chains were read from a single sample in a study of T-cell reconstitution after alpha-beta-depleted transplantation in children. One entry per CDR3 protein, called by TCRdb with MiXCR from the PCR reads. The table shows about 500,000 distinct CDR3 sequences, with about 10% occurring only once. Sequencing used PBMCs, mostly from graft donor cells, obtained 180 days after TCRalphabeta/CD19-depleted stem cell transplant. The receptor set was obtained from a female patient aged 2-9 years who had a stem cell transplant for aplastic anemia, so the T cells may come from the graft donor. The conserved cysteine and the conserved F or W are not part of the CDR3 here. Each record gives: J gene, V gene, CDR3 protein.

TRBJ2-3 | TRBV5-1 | ASSSVTSGSGPDTQY
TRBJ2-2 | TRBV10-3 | AISESQTPTGSTGGRNTGELF
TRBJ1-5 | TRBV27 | ASSLWGPSQGNQPQH
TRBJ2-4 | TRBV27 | ASSFRVRTKNIQY
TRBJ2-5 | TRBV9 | ASSVRPVQETQY
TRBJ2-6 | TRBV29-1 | SVGHSSGANVLT
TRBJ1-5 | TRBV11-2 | ASSLGFLGGRFNQPQH
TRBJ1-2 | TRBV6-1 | ASSEGSGYT
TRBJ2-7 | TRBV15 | ATSRDPGSGPRNEQC
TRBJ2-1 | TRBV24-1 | ATRPVRPERDNEQF
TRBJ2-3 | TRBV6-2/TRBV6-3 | ASSYRISDTQY
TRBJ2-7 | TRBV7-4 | ASSFQRFYEQY
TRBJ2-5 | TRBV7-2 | ASSLGVRGGETQY
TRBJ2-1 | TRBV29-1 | SVAMGGRARDNEQF
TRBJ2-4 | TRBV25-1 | ASSENGGRGLGIQY
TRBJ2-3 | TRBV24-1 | ATSPAGGTDTQY